Given below is one T cell receptor (beta chain) in context. Clones were sequenced by immunoSEQ multiplex PCR, and TCRdb holds only the in-frame ones, with some missing. The data contain hundreds of thousands of clones, 65% to 90% of them seen just once; the ten biggest clones take up around 4%. The study assigned cohorts using participant-reported clinical history. The data belong to a study of blood T cell repertoires in COVID-19. The CDR3 length is 13 residues. V was pared by 5 bases and J by 4 bases, with 4 bases of the junction left unmatched. The source is a woman between 35 and 50 years old with acute COVID-19. This chain joins TRBV12-3 or TRBV12-4 and TRBJ1-1, with 7 bases aligning to TRBD1. The sample taken for sequencing was PBMCs or T cells enriched from blood (not recorded which). The CDR3 nucleotides read TGTGCCAGCAGTCGGACAGGCCGCACTGAAGCTTTCTTT. It is translated as CASSRTGRTEAFF.